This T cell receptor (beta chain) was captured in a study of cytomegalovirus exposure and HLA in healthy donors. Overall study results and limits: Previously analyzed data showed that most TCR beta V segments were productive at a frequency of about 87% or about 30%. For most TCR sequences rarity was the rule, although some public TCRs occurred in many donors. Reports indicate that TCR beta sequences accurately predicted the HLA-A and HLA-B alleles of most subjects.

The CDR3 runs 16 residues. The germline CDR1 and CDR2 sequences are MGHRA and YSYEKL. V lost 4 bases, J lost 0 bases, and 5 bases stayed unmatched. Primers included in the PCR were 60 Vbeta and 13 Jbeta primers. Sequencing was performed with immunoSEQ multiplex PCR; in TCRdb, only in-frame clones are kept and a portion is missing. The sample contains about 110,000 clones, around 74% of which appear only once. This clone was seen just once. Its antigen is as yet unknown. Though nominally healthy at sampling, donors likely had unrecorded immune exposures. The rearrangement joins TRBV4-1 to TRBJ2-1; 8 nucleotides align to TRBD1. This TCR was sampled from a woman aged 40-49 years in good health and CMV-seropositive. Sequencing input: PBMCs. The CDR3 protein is CASSPGQGSSYNEQFF. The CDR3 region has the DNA TGCGCCAGCAGCCCTGGACAGGGTAGCTCCTACAATGAGCAGTTCTTC.